This is a list of T cell receptor beta chains from one sample in a study of blood T cells in healthy people across ages. TCRdb processed the 5' RACE reads anew with MiXCR; each CDR3 protein has one entry. The sample shows around 800,000 distinct CDR3 sequences, around a quarter of them seen only once. The same data also went into a second study, on T cells of mothers and their children.

The sample was blood. Receptor source: a boy younger than 18 in good health. CDR3s leave out the opening cysteine and the closing phenylalanine or tryptophan.

V	J	CDR3
TRBV6-6	TRBJ1-4	ASKETGFIEKLF
TRBV7-2	TRBJ1-3	ASSPLGDFFSGNTIY
TRBV20-1	TRBJ2-1	SARHPGGDSYNEQF
TRBV11-2	TRBJ2-6	ASRRIGQGSTGANVLT
TRBV13	TRBJ2-5	ASSFRRVSQETQY
TRBV12-3/TRBV12-4	TRBJ1-6	ASRLPGPLSPLH
TRBV12-3/TRBV12-4	TRBJ2-3	ASSLRGATDAQY
TRBV30	TRBJ2-5	AWSAGEMEAQY
TRBV20-1	TRBJ2-7	SAPSTGTGVNEQY
TRBV5-1	TRBJ2-7	ASSLALGFYYEQY
TRBV9	TRBJ2-2	ASSVAEEGYTGELF
TRBV9	TRBJ2-5	ASAASGTRETQY
TRBV11-2	TRBJ2-7	ASSLGGRQAGEQY
TRBV4-2	TRBJ1-2	ASSQVGRDRIYGYT
TRBV27	TRBJ1-4	ASGRTNEKLF
TRBV27	TRBJ1-2	ASSLYRGDGYT
TRBV4-2	TRBJ1-3	ASSRKGESLSGNTIY
TRBV12-3/TRBV12-4	TRBJ1-2	ASSFSPAGGYGYT
TRBV5-1	TRBJ2-3	ASSTGTGWATDTQY
TRBV9	TRBJ2-3	ASSLRPYLGSADTQY
TRBV6-1	TRBJ1-4	ASRDATGGSGEKLF
TRBV5-1	TRBJ2-5	ASSLGTSGGLQETQY
TRBV20-1	TRBJ2-7	SARRGTGAGAFSYEQY
TRBV21-1	TRBJ2-4	ASSTFDPINVLAKNIQY
TRBV2	TRBJ2-5	ASRTGGIEETQY
TRBV6-6	TRBJ1-2	VMQGASYGYT
TRBV7-9	TRBJ2-3	ASSLTLAGGTDTQY
TRBV12-3/TRBV12-4	TRBJ2-5	ASSFGGPDRVLETQY
TRBV12-3/TRBV12-4	TRBJ1-2	ASSFRRGNYGYT
TRBV20-1	TRBJ2-4	SAGPVNIQY
TRBV4-1	TRBJ1-1	ASNAPGQGTTEAF
TRBV10-3	TRBJ2-7	AIHGQGAYEQY
TRBV28	TRBJ2-5	ASGDRGYQETQY
TRBV5-1	TRBJ2-1	ASSLGDSTYNEQF
TRBV7-3	NA	ASSLPGGLNFPNEQF
TRBV7-8	TRBJ1-2	ASSPPGQVIYGYT
TRBV7-9	TRBJ2-3	AAKVDSGDTQY
TRBV6-5	TRBJ1-3	ASSLSGTGVSAGNTIY
TRBV29-1	TRBJ1-1	SAVEGMNTEAF
TRBV20-1	TRBJ1-3	SARRQHSGNTIY
TRBV6-1	TRBJ1-6	ASSEGRIGYSPLH
TRBV28	TRBJ2-7	ASSFPEAYEQY
TRBV5-1	TRBJ2-1	ASSLAAGGNEQF
TRBV6-5	NA	ASSNTGTGHYEQY
TRBV5-1	TRBJ2-5	ASSYRSGPEETQY
TRBV11-2	TRBJ2-2	ASLRGSRVTGELF
TRBV5-5	TRBJ2-3	ASSLLPDTQY
TRBV15	TRBJ1-1	ATSKGGDTEAF
TRBV9	TRBJ1-2	ASSVATGTVAVDGYT
TRBV24-1	TRBJ1-2	ATSERDRDSYGYT
TRBV5-5	NA	ASSPPPSSGNEQF
TRBV2	TRBJ1-3	ASSEAKVSGNTIY
TRBV6-2/TRBV6-3	TRBJ2-1	ASTLAGSSGYNEQF
TRBV16	TRBJ2-7	ASSQSEGLAGYEQY
TRBV7-2	TRBJ2-5	ASSLGREAIQY
TRBV20-1	TRBJ1-5	SARGNNQPQH
TRBV3-1	TRBJ2-5	ASSPGTSGVQTQY